The rows below give T cell receptor beta chains drawn from one sample of a study of blood T cells in healthy people across ages. TCRdb called the 5' RACE reads again in MiXCR, with one record for every CDR3 protein. The data show over a million distinct CDR3 sequences, less than 50% seen once. Sequencing was performed on blood. The receptors shown here come from a woman aged 55 to 70 in good health. CDR3s include the opening cysteine and the closing phenylalanine or tryptophan. D genes are given only for firm matches.

v_call	j_call	d_call	cdr3_aa
TRBV15	TRBJ2-3	NA	CATSRAARGAGSSTDTQYF
TRBV6-2/TRBV6-3	TRBJ2-7	NA	CASSYSQAGQYF
TRBV6-1	TRBJ2-7	NA	CASSVITPTAGGDEQYF
TRBV25-1	TRBJ2-1	NA	CASSALGHRSFGNEQFF
TRBV14	TRBJ2-1	NA	CASSQEGTFYEQFF
TRBV9	TRBJ1-1	NA	CASSVETGKGTEAFF
TRBV7-2	TRBJ2-7	NA	CASSLDLGPSYEQYF
TRBV3-1	TRBJ2-2	TRBD2	CASSPRTSGLPNTGELFF
TRBV7-8	TRBJ2-1	TRBD2	CASSLARTSGRNERFF
TRBV6-2/TRBV6-3	TRBJ2-7	TRBD2	CASSPAASGRYYEQYF
TRBV7-9	TRBJ2-7	TRBD1	CASSLQPGQARRGSHEQYF
TRBV12-3/TRBV12-4	TRBJ2-5	NA	CASSVWQGQETQYF
TRBV18	TRBJ1-1	TRBD1	CASSMDRGDTEAFF
TRBV12-3/TRBV12-4	TRBJ1-1	NA	CASIYTANTEAFF
TRBV5-1	TRBJ2-5	TRBD2	CASSLRAQREVWETQYF
TRBV5-1	TRBJ2-4	TRBD2	CASSPELALAKNIQYF
TRBV15	TRBJ2-1	TRBD2	CATSRRTSGSDEQFF
TRBV11-2	TRBJ2-5	NA	CASSQGHGGPKETQYF
TRBV7-2	TRBJ2-1	NA	CASSLGGPHGNEQFF
TRBV25-1	TRBJ1-2	NA	CASSEAANNYGYTF
TRBV29-1	TRBJ2-1	NA	CSVMRSYNEQFF